Listed here are 32 T cell receptor beta chains from one sample, sequenced in a study of cytomegalovirus exposure and HLA in healthy donors. Researchers ran the PCR with 60 Vbeta and 13 Jbeta primers. Assay: immunoSEQ multiplex PCR; the TCRdb copy retains only in-frame clones and omits some. The table shows about 110,000 clones, with approximately 71% occurring only once. Sequencing input: PBMCs. These receptors were collected from a middle-aged man in good health and CMV-seronegative.

This clone was observed a handful of times. The chain joins TRBV10-1 to TRBJ1-1; D may be TRBD1 (6 bases). Germline V gene sequence: CDR1 WNHNN, CDR2 SYGVQD (reference sequence). This CDR3 is built from 16 residues. Trimming removed 7 bases from V and 0 bases from J, with 18 bases in between. CDR3 in amino acids: CASTYDRRHMNTEAFF. CDR3 sequence (DNA): TGCGCCAGCACCTACGACAGGCGCCACATGAACACTGAAGCTTTCTTT.

This chain joins TRBV6-1 and TRBJ2-5, with 9 bases matching TRBD2. CDR3 size: 14 residues. The ends lost 1 base at V and 3 bases at J; junction bases unmatched: 0. Per germline, CDR1 MNHNS and CDR2 SASEGT. CDR3 sequence: CASSEGLAEETQYF. The DNA of the CDR3 is TGTGCCAGCAGTGAAGGACTAGCGGAAGAGACCCAGTACTTC.

Written as DNA, the CDR3 is TGTGCCAGCAGCCAGGGACAGGGTAACACTGAAGCTTTCTTT. Protein sequence: CASSQGQGNTEAFF. This sequence joins TRBV11-2 and TRBJ1-1; TRBD1 aligns across 9 bases. Germline values: CDR1 SGHAT, CDR2 FQNNGV. This CDR3 has 14 amino acids. V was clipped by 5 bases and J by 2 bases; unmatched bases: 3.

Concerning this clone itself: In the same sample, other DNA sequences code for this CDR3. J is TRBJ2-2 and V is TRBV29-1, with 7 bases fitting TRBD1. CDR3 size: 13 residues. Germline V gene data show CDR1 as SQVTM and CDR2 as ANQGSEA. V lost 7 bases and J lost 8; bases outside the gene matches: 10. The CDR3 loop reads CSGSKGAAGELFF. Here the CDR3 DNA reads TGCAGCGGATCCAAGGGGGCCGCGGGGGAGCTGTTTTTT.

This clone was detected a few times. The chain uses TRBV7-9 and TRBJ2-7, with D unresolved. The CDR3 is made up of 12 amino acids. V was trimmed by 4 bases and J by 4 bases, leaving 8 bases between them. Germline V gene sequence: CDR1 SEHNR, CDR2 FQNEAQ (reference sequence). The CDR3 DNA follows: TGTGCCAGCAGCTCAGTTGAATACGAGCAGTACTTC. This sequence encodes CASSSVEYEQYF.

The V call is TRBV5-1, the J call TRBJ2-7; TRBD2 agrees at 14 bases. This CDR3 region has 15 residues. CDR1 is SGHRS, CDR2 YFSETQ, per germline. Germline trimming cut 4 bases from V and 3 bases from J; bases unmatched to any gene: 3. DNA for the CDR3: TGCGCCAGCAGCCCGGGACTAGCGGGAGACTACGAGCAGTACTTC. As protein: CASSPGLAGDYEQYF.

V usage is TRBV14 and J usage is TRBJ1-3; 10 positions match TRBD1. With 4 bases clipped from V and 3 bases from J, the junction kept 12 bases outside the gene matches. This CDR3 is 18 amino acids long. The V gene's germline CDR1 is SGHDN and CDR2 FVKESK. CDR3 sequence: CASSPIPTGGNDGNTIYF. CDR3 in DNA: TGTGCCAGCAGCCCTATCCCGACAGGGGGCAATGATGGAAACACCATATATTTT.

The chain combines TRBV27 with TRBJ2-5; TRBD2 is a possible D gene (6 bases). V lost 3 bases and J lost 5, with 16 bases in between. CDR3 length: 15 residues. The germline V gene has CDR1 MNHEY and CDR2 SMNVEV (reference sequence). CDR3: CASSFIVGGRETQYF. The CDR3 nucleotides read TGTGCCAGCAGTTTTATAGTCGGGGGTCGGGAGACCCAGTACTTC.

CDR3 residues: CASSLHASTELSGYTF. CDR3 nucleotide sequence: TGTGCCAGCAGCCTACACGCCTCGACGGAGCTATCCGGCTACACCTTC. The chain has TRBV7-6 and TRBJ1-2; D gene uncertain. The germline CDR1 and CDR2 sequences are SGHVS and FNYEAQ. The length of the CDR3 is 16 residues. V lost 5 bases, J lost 8 bases, and 24 bases lay in between.

The J gene is TRBJ1-2, the V gene TRBV19; 9 positions match TRBD1. CDR1 and CDR2 from the germline V gene are LNHDA and SQIVND (reference sequence). There are 16 residues in the CDR3. The V gene end was trimmed by 7 bases and the J gene end by 1 base; junction bases not matched to a gene: 10. CDR3 protein: CASTPTGGPGNYGYTF. The CDR3 DNA sequence: TGTGCCAGTACTCCGACAGGGGGACCTGGTAACTATGGCTACACCTTC.

This chain connects TRBV5-6 to TRBJ1-2; unclear D gene. Germline CDR1 is SGHDT and CDR2 is YYEEEE. The V gene lost 5 bases and the J gene lost 4 bases, with 21 bases spanning the gap. CDR3 size: 16 residues. The CDR3 here is CASRSLSADMVYGYTF. CDR3 in DNA: TGTGCCAGCAGAAGCTTATCTGCAGACATGGTCTATGGCTACACCTTC.

The chain has TRBV9 and TRBJ2-3; D may be TRBD2 (7 bases). This CDR3 spans 15 amino acids. CDR1 is SGDLS and CDR2 is YYNGEE in the germline V gene. Trimming removed 0 bases from V and 2 bases from J, with 10 bases in between. In nucleotides, the CDR3 is TGTGCCAGCAGCGTAGCGGGGGGCCTCACAGATACGCAGTATTTT. Protein product: CASSVAGGLTDTQYF.

V and J are TRBV27 and TRBJ2-7; D perhaps matches TRBD2 (6 bases). Germline assignment: CDR1 MNHEY and CDR2 SMNVEV (reference sequence). CDR3 length equals 13 residues. Trimming took 4 bases from V and 4 from J, leaving 11 bases between them. In DNA, the CDR3 is TGTGCCAGCAGTTGGAGGGGTCCGTACGAGCAGTACTTC. Its translation is CASSWRGPYEQYF.

Written as DNA, the CDR3 is TGTGCCAGCAGCTTAGCCCAGACTAGCGGACTAACAGATACGCAGTATTTT. Protein product: CASSLAQTSGLTDTQYF. This sequence joins TRBV7-8 and TRBJ2-3; 9 bases are shared with TRBD2. This CDR3 region has 17 residues. J gave up 3 bases and V 0 bases, and 7 bases lay outside the gene matches. Germline V gene data show CDR1 as SGHVS and CDR2 as FQNEAQ.

The chain couples TRBV7-9 to TRBJ2-1; the match to TRBD2 covers 12 bases. There are 12 residues in the CDR3. Germline CDR1 reads SEHNR; CDR2 reads FQNEAQ (reference sequence). Trimming removed 2 bases from V and 16 bases from J; junction bases left unmatched: 3. CDR3 region: CASSLPSGGVFF. CDR3 coding DNA: TGTGCCAGCAGCTTACCTAGCGGGGGGGTTTTCTTC.

This chain connects TRBV4-1 to TRBJ2-7, with 9 nucleotides matching TRBD1. The CDR3 covers 17 residues. Germline-derived CDR1 and CDR2 are MGHRA and YSYEKL. V gave up 0 bases and J gave up 3 bases; unmatched junction bases: 9. Written as DNA, the CDR3 is TGCGCCAGCAGCCAAGATACCCAGGACAGGGGTAACTACGAGCAGTACTTC. This sequence encodes CASSQDTQDRGNYEQYF.

The rearrangement links TRBV28 to TRBJ1-2, with 11 nucleotides matching TRBD1. The V segment lost 2 bases and the J segment 5 bases; nucleotides outside the gene matches: 1. The CDR3 length is 14 residues. Germline V gene sequence: CDR1 MDHEN, CDR2 SYDVKM. The CDR3 spells CASSLGDRGYGYTF. The CDR3 DNA reads TGTGCCAGCAGTTTAGGGGACAGGGGGTATGGCTACACCTTC.

The rearrangement links TRBV28 to TRBJ2-7; TRBD2 is a possible D gene (6 bases). Per germline, CDR1 MDHEN and CDR2 SYDVKM. The CDR3 sequence is 14 residues long. Deletions cut 3 bases from V and 3 bases from J, with 12 bases between. The CDR3 loop reads CASSFAAGYYEQYF. The CDR3 nucleotides read TGTGCCAGCAGTTTTGCCGCGGGGTACTACGAGCAGTACTTC.

The chain employs TRBV5-1 and TRBJ2-6, with D possibly matching TRBD2 (7 bases). The CDR3 is made up of 16 amino acids. Trimming took 2 bases from V and 3 from J, leaving 12 bases between them. Germline loops: CDR1 SGHRS, CDR2 YFSETQ. CDR3 region: CASSLGGARGANVLTF. CDR3 DNA: TGCGCCAGCAGCTTAGGGGGGGCGCGTGGGGCCAACGTCCTGACTTTC.

The table lists this clone with a few counts. The junction and the germline gene differ at one end; a read error may be behind it. The chain joins TRBV18 to TRBJ1-6; TRBD1 might be the D (6 bases). The germline gives CDR1 KGHSH, CDR2 LQKENI. CDR3 size: 14 residues. CDR3 amino acids: CASSLTDRQSPLPF. The CDR3 coding sequence is TGTGCCAGCTCACTAACGGACAGACAGTCACCCCTCCCCTTC.

CDR3 sequence: CASIGGGNTEAFF. CDR3 nucleotide sequence: TGTGCCAGCATAGGGGGGGGGAACACTGAAGCTTTCTTT. The gene calls are TRBV2 and TRBJ1-1; D is possibly TRBD1 (6 bases). From germline, CDR1 is SNHLY and CDR2 FYNNEI. Trimming cost V 7 bases and J 1 base, with 10 bases left between them. This CDR3 comprises 13 residues. Full variable domain (rest looked up from reference TRBV2 and TRBJ1-1): EPEVTQTPSHQVTQMGQEVILRCVPISNHLYFYWYRQILGQKVEFLVSFYNNEISEKSEIFDDQFSVERPDGSNFTLKIRSTKLEDSAMYFCASIGGGNTEAFFGQGTRLTVV.

The chain recombines TRBV18 with TRBJ1-6, with D tentatively TRBD1 (5 bases). This CDR3 is 14 amino acids long. Germline values: CDR1 KGHSH, CDR2 LQKENI. The germline V and J ends were trimmed by 2 bases and 9 bases, with 11 bases remaining between them. The CDR3 DNA sequence: TGTGCCAGCTCACCAACGAGCGGGGCTTCACCCCTCCACTTT. Protein product: CASSPTSGASPLHF.

CDR3 sequence (DNA): TGCGCCAGCAGCCTAAAAAGCGGGGGGGTCGGCACCGGGGAGCTGTTTTTT. Translated: CASSLKSGGVGTGELFF. This chain joins TRBV4-3 and TRBJ2-2; 10 bases align to TRBD2. CDR1 LGHNA and CDR2 YSLEER come from the germline V gene. The CDR3 totals 17 residues. Trimming removed 4 bases from V and 4 bases from J; junction bases left unmatched: 9.

The gene calls are TRBV30 and TRBJ2-6; no clear D. With 2 bases removed from V and 7 bases from J, the gap between germline ends came to 6 bases. Germline V gene data show CDR1 as GTSNPN and CDR2 as SVGIG (reference sequence). The CDR3 extends over 12 amino acids. This CDR3 is CAWSRLANVLTF. Here the CDR3 DNA reads TGTGCCTGGAGTCGGTTAGCCAACGTCCTGACTTTC.

The V and J genes are TRBV11-2 and TRBJ1-2; 11 bases agree with TRBD1. The V gene end was trimmed by 1 base and the J gene end by 5 bases; junction bases not matched to a gene: 6. CDR1 SGHAT and CDR2 FQNNGV come from the germline V gene. This CDR3 has 16 amino acids. The CDR3 DNA reads TGTGCCAGCAGCTTAGCCGGGACAGGGGGGATTTATGGCTACACCTTC. It encodes CASSLAGTGGIYGYTF.

The chain couples TRBV19 to TRBJ2-3; D uncertain. The V end lost 6 bases, the J end lost 0 bases, and 16 bases lay between the germline ends. There are 16 residues in the CDR3. Germline values: CDR1 LNHDA, CDR2 SQIVND (reference sequence). The CDR3: CASRSRGARSTDTQYF. The CDR3 DNA follows: TGTGCCAGTAGATCCCGCGGTGCACGAAGCACAGATACGCAGTATTTT.

As concerns this clone: At one boundary the junction diverges from the germline segment, which might be a read error. The gene calls are TRBV7-7 and TRBJ2-1; TRBD2 matches 8 bases. CDR3 size: 14 residues. CDR1 is SSHAT and CDR2 is FNYEAQ in the germline V gene (reference sequence). This chain's CDR3 is CASSSGLGYNEQFF. In nucleotides, the CDR3 is TGTGCTAGCAGCTCGGGACTAGGGTACAATGAGCAGTTCTTC.

This chain uses TRBV27 with TRBJ2-4; 11 bases agree with TRBD1. J lost 0 bases, V lost 6 bases, and 7 bases had no gene match. CDR1 MNHEY and CDR2 SMNVEV come from the germline V gene (reference sequence). The CDR3 loop spans 17 amino acids. The CDR3 spells CASSGTGGGLAKNIQYF. DNA of the CDR3: TGTGCCAGCAGCGGGACAGGGGGAGGGTTAGCCAAAAACATTCAGTACTTC.

This clone appeared a few times. The chain recombines TRBV29-1 with TRBJ2-7; D unresolved. The V gene's germline CDR1 is SQVTM and CDR2 ANQGSEA. The CDR3 loop spans 12 amino acids. V lost 4 bases and J 2 bases, leaving 9 bases between the germline ends. The CDR3 region is CSVVQSTYEQYF. Here the CDR3 DNA reads TGCAGCGTTGTCCAAAGCACCTACGAGCAGTACTTC.

This clone has only one observation. The J gene is TRBJ2-5, the V gene TRBV5-1; the match to TRBD1 covers 7 bases. Matching the DNA end better, TRBJ2-7 makes the J call doubtful. Germline CDR1 reads SGHRS; CDR2 reads YFSETQ. The CDR3 runs 13 residues. The CDR3 DNA is TGCGCCAGCAGAGAGGGGGCGGTGGACGAGCAGTACTTC. This codes for CASREGAVDEQYF.

This clone appeared a few times. The rearrangement uses TRBV4-3 and TRBJ2-2, with 11 bases aligning to TRBD1. CDR1 is LGHNA, CDR2 YSLEER, per germline. The CDR3 length is 16 residues. Germline trimming cut 4 bases from V and 3 bases from J; bases unmatched to any gene: 4. The CDR3 here is CASSLRDRGYTGELFF. DNA for the CDR3: TGCGCCAGCAGCCTCCGGGACAGGGGGTACACCGGGGAGCTGTTTTTT.

The gene calls are TRBV6-5 and TRBJ2-5; 9 bases agree with TRBD2. The end of the DNA fits TRBJ2-7 better, so the J call may be wrong. This CDR3 is built from 15 residues. CDR1 is MNHEY, CDR2 SVGAGI, per germline. The CDR3 reads CASRTPGLAFYEQYF. DNA of the CDR3: TGTGCCAGCAGAACCCCGGGACTAGCCTTCTACGAGCAGTACTTC.